Listed here are 19 T cell receptor beta chains from one sample, sequenced in a study of cytomegalovirus exposure and HLA in healthy donors. Primers for the PCR totalled 60 Vbeta and 13 Jbeta. TCRdb's copy holds only in-frame clones and misses some; the assay was immunoSEQ multiplex PCR. Of over 100,000 clones in the sample, around 84% were seen once. What was sequenced was PBMCs. Receptor source: a woman in her thirties in good health and CMV-seropositive.

A few counts support this clone. The V and J genes are TRBV4-3 and TRBJ1-4, with no clear D. Germline V CDR1 and CDR2: LGHNA, YSLEER. The CDR3 is 15 residues long. Trimming pared 0 bases from V and 8 bases from J, leaving 13 bases between. In DNA, the CDR3 is TGCGCCAGCAGCCAAGATTTGCTCCCCGGGGAAAAACTGTTTTTT. Protein: CASSQDLLPGEKLFF.

This chain joins TRBV5-1 and TRBJ1-2; a possible D gene is TRBD1 (6 bases). The V gene's germline CDR1 is SGHRS and CDR2 YFSETQ. The germline V and J ends were trimmed by 3 bases and 3 bases, with 12 bases remaining between them. This CDR3 spans 14 amino acids. The DNA of the CDR3 is TGCGCCAGCAGCTCACAGGGAACGGACTATGGCTACACCTTC. Encoded protein: CASSSQGTDYGYTF.

This rearrangement joins TRBV7-9 to TRBJ2-1; 12 nucleotides match TRBD2. Germline CDR1 and CDR2: SEHNR and FQNEAQ (reference sequence). J lost 5 bases, V lost 5 bases, and 7 bases had no gene match. The CDR3 runs 16 residues. The DNA for the CDR3 is TGTGCCAGCAGCACCCTAGCGGGGGGGGTCGACAATGAGCAGTTCTTC. This encodes CASSTLAGGVDNEQFF.

This clone was detected a few times. V usage is TRBV7-3 and J usage is TRBJ1-2, with 9 bases fitting TRBD1. The CDR3 is 15 amino acids. The germline gives CDR1 SGHTA, CDR2 FQGTGA. V was pared by 2 bases and J by 8 bases, with 9 bases of the junction left unmatched. The CDR3 loop reads CASSLEGQGRKGYTF. CDR3 coding DNA: TGTGCCAGCAGCTTAGAAGGACAGGGGCGCAAGGGCTACACCTTC.

This clone came up a few times. V and J are TRBV15 and TRBJ2-3; 10 bases are shared with TRBD1. CDR3 length equals 16 residues. CDR1 is LNHNV, CDR2 YYDKDF, per germline (reference sequence). J lost 4 bases, V lost 3 bases, and 7 bases had no gene match. The CDR3 DNA follows: TGTGCCACCAGCAGGGACAGGGGGAGGTTGGCAGATACGCAGTATTTT. This gives the protein CATSRDRGRLADTQYF.

This chain links TRBV5-1 with TRBJ2-1; possibly TRBD2 for D (5 bases). V lost 1 base to trimming and J lost 7 bases, with 18 bases between them. This CDR3 spans 16 amino acids. From germline, CDR1 is SGHRS and CDR2 YFSETQ. CDR3 region: CASSLSLVGSGNEQFF. Written as DNA, the CDR3 is TGCGCCAGCAGCTTGAGTTTAGTAGGGTCGGGGAATGAGCAGTTCTTC.

This clone was counted between two and nine times. The chain employs TRBV4-1 and TRBJ1-1; D gene ambiguous. The germline V gene encodes CDR1 MGHRA and CDR2 YSYEKL. This CDR3 is built from 14 residues. The V and J ends lost 0 bases and 1 base respectively, with 6 bases between them. Here the CDR3 DNA reads TGCGCCAGCAGCCAAGACCCACAGAACACTGAAGCTTTCTTT. Translated: CASSQDPQNTEAFF.

The chain carries TRBV28 and TRBJ1-3; TRBD1 matches 7 bases. CDR1 and CDR2 (germline): MDHEN, SYDVKM. The CDR3 is 20 amino acids. The junction had 18 bases not matched to a gene; V was cut back by 4 bases and J by 0 bases. CDR3 DNA: TGTGCCAGCAGTTCCGGATCCGGGACAGCACTTTTGAGCTCTGGAAACACCATATATTTT. It specifies CASSSGSGTALLSSGNTIYF.

CDR3 amino acids: CSVEPEDRGPYEQYF. CDR3 DNA: TGCAGCGTTGAACCCGAGGACAGGGGGCCATACGAGCAGTACTTC. The chain employs TRBV29-1 and TRBJ2-7; 11 bases line up with TRBD1. Germline CDR1 SQVTM, CDR2 ANQGSEA. The CDR3 totals 15 residues. Germline trimming cut 2 bases from V and 4 bases from J; bases unmatched to any gene: 7.

The chain employs TRBV4-2 and TRBJ1-4; D perhaps matches TRBD1 (6 bases). Germline assignment: CDR1 LGHNA and CDR2 YNFKEQ. CDR3 length: 15 residues. V lost 0 bases and J 5 bases, leaving 10 bases between the germline ends. The CDR3, as DNA: TGTGCCAGCAGCCAAGAGGCAGGGGAGAATGAAAAACTGTTTTTT. Translating gives CASSQEAGENEKLFF.

This clone was seen a few times. V gene TRBV19 combines with J gene TRBJ1-1; no clear D. The germline V and J ends were trimmed by 3 bases and 0 bases, with 5 bases remaining between them. The CDR3 has 13 residues. Germline V gives CDR1 LNHDA, CDR2 SQIVND (reference sequence). In DNA form, the CDR3 reads TGTGCCAGTAGTATCTTCGTGAACACTGAAGCTTTCTTT. Residues: CASSIFVNTEAFF.

The genes are TRBV29-1 and TRBJ2-1; 8 positions agree with TRBD1. Germline CDR1 SQVTM, CDR2 ANQGSEA. The CDR3 covers 15 residues. V lost 2 bases to trimming and J lost 7 bases; unmatched junction nucleotides: 10. DNA of the CDR3: TGCAGCGTTGAATTTTCGGGCAGGGGGCTAAATGAGCAGTTCTTC. As protein: CSVEFSGRGLNEQFF.

This chain links TRBV7-9 with TRBJ2-7, with 7 nucleotides matching TRBD1. CDR3 length equals 15 residues. Germline CDR1 reads SEHNR; CDR2 reads FQNEAQ (reference sequence). Losses at the gene ends were 5 bases for V and 4 bases for J; bases not matched to a gene: 11. The CDR3 DNA is TGTGCCAGCAGCCACAGGGGACAAGGAATTTACGAGCAGTACTTC. Protein: CASSHRGQGIYEQYF. The variable domain in full, with the rest retrieved from reference TRBV7-9 and TRBJ2-7, is DTGVSQNPRHKITKRGQNVTFRCDPISEHNRLYWYRQTLGQGPEFLTYFQNEAQLEKSRLLSDRFSAERPKGSFSTLEIQRTEQGDSAMYLCASSHRGQGIYEQYFGPGTRLTVT.

The V gene is TRBV4-1, the J gene TRBJ2-3; 7 bases are a match to TRBD1. Germline loops: CDR1 MGHRA, CDR2 YSYEKL. The V gene end was trimmed by 4 bases and the J gene end by 0 bases; junction bases not matched to a gene: 10. CDR3 size: 17 residues. The CDR3 nucleotides read TGCGCCAGCAGCCGGACGGTGGGGACAGACAGCACAGATACGCAGTATTTT. Its translation is CASSRTVGTDSTDTQYF.

This clone was counted a single time. The CDR3 DNA is TGCAGCGTTGCAATGCCGGGACTAGGCACAGATACGCAGTATTTT. Encoded protein: CSVAMPGLGTDTQYF. The rearrangement uses TRBV29-1 and TRBJ2-3; 8 nucleotides align to TRBD2. The CDR3 loop spans 15 amino acids. The germline gives CDR1 SQVTM, CDR2 ANQGSEA. The junction had 7 bases not matched to a gene; V was cut back by 4 bases and J by 1 base.

This clone was counted a few times. The chain is built from TRBV6-1 and TRBJ1-6, with D perhaps matching TRBD1 (5 bases). The germline CDR1 and CDR2 sequences are MNHNS and SASEGT. The CDR3 runs 13 residues. Trimming cost V 7 bases and J 6 bases, with 10 bases left between them. The DNA of the CDR3 is TGTGCCAGCACGTCGGGGGGTAATTCACCCCTCCACTTT. It yields the protein CASTSGGNSPLHF.

The gene calls are TRBV12-5 and TRBJ2-3, with TRBD1 matching 7 bases. The CDR3 contains 17 residues. The ends lost 4 bases at V and 1 base at J; junction bases unmatched: 11. The germline V gene has CDR1 LGHNT and CDR2 FRNRAP. The CDR3 reads CASGSQGQAVGTDTQYF. Here the CDR3 DNA reads TGTGCTAGTGGTTCCCAAGGACAGGCCGTTGGCACAGATACGCAGTATTTT.

This rearrangement joins TRBV4-2 to TRBJ2-1; a possible D gene is TRBD2 (6 bases). The ends were cut back, 8 bases at V and 5 bases at J, with 10 bases in the middle. This CDR3 region has 12 residues. Per the germline V gene, CDR1 is LGHNA and CDR2 is YNFKEQ. The CDR3 sequence is CASLAGNNEQFF. The CDR3 DNA follows: TGTGCCAGCCTGGCGGGGAACAATGAGCAGTTCTTC.

This sequence joins TRBV5-5 and TRBJ1-5; TRBD1 is a possible D gene (5 bases). The length of the CDR3 is 13 residues. V was shortened by 3 bases and J by 4 bases, with 8 bases between the two germline ends. The germline V gene encodes CDR1 SGHKS and CDR2 YYEKEE (reference sequence). CDR3 in amino acids: CASSYGGNQPQHF. CDR3 nucleotides: TGTGCCAGCAGCTACGGGGGTAATCAGCCCCAGCATTTT.